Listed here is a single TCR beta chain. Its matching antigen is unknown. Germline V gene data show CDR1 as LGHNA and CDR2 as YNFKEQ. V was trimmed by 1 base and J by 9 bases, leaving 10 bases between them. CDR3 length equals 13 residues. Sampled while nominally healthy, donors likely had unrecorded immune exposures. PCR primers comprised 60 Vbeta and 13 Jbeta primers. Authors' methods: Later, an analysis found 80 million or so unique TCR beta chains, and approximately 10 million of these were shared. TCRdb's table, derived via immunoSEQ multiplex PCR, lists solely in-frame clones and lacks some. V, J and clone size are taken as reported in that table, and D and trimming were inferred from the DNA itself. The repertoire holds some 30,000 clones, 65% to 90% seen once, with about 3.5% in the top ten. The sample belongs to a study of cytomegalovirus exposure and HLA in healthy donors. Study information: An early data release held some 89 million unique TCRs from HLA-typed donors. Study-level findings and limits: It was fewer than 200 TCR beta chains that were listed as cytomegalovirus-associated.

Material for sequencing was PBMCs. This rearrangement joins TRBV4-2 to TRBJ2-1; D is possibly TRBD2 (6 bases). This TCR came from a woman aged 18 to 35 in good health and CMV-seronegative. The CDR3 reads CASSQGVEGEQFF. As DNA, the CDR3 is TGTGCCAGCAGCCAAGGGGTGGAGGGTGAGCAGTTCTTC.